This T cell receptor (beta chain) is from a study of blood T cell repertoires in COVID-19. In the study's own analysis: For nucleated cells, counts were estimated from reference gene primer amplification. The data were produced by immunoSEQ multiplex PCR, yet TCRdb's version contains in-frame clones alone and is incomplete. V and J calls and clone size are as listed in that table; D and trimming were resolved from the DNA. The sample records hundreds of thousands of clones, roughly 90% being singletons. CDR3 length equals 15 residues. J gave up 4 bases and V 2 bases, and 6 bases lay outside the gene matches. Per the germline V gene, CDR1 is ENHRY and CDR2 is SYGVKD. Participant age was about 18 to 89 years, and participants resided in about two dozen US areas.

Sample: PBMCs or T cells enriched from blood (not recorded which). This receptor was identified in a woman aged 25-40 years who had recovered from COVID-19. The chain combines TRBV10-3 with TRBJ2-3; TRBD1 aligns across 7 bases. DNA for the CDR3: TGTGCCATCAGTGAGAGCCAACAGGGGTCAGATACGCAGTATTTT. Translated: CAISESQQGSDTQYF.